This TCR beta chain is from a study of shared clonotypes between healthy human individuals (dated by TCRdb to between 2020 and 2021). About the full investigation: The cohort included a few men and a couple of women between 18 and 49 years of age. To estimate repertoire size and how much clonotype sharing occurs between individuals, the study deeply sequenced the blood TCR repertoires of several healthy adults. For each donor, CD4 naive and CD4 memory were each given three plates, CD8 naive was given two plates, and CD8 memory was given one plate. Per donor, leukapheresis produced somewhere between about 0.8 and 9.5 billion PBMCs. To increase sequencing depth and limit assay-specific biases, TCR repertoire library preparation and sequencing were carried out by different laboratories using diverse techniques. Study-wide conclusions, independent of this receptor: Larger estimated clonotype richness was generally found for naive subsets than for memory subsets. When several donors were compared, the shared fraction of clonotypes was around 5.1% for naive CD4, around 4% for naive CD8, roughly 2.3% for memory CD4, and 0.4% for memory CD8. Incomplete sequencing was indicated by rarefaction of sorted-subset datasets, despite the large sequencing depth. Pairwise subsampling led to the expectation that sequencing depth would affect the degree of clonotype sharing among donors. Higher generation probabilities were observed for clonotypes shared by all four sorted-subset donors than for non-shared clonotypes. The genetic and exposure-history diversity represented was limited by the small number of donors. Sampling was limited to blood, and TCR repertoires in tissue likely differ from TCR repertoires in blood.

Notes on this clone: Which antigen it targets is not known. The sample holds no much larger clone one base away, and base qualities are not on file.

The germline ends are 17 bases apart after V is trimmed by 7 bases and J by 2 bases. The germline V gene sets CDR1 to SNHLY and CDR2 to FYNNEI. Counted from cysteine to phenylalanine, this CDR3 has 16 amino acids. Only CDR3 DNA remains: 48 bases, in frame from the first base. Healthy HIV-negative adults with no recently reported acute infections or vaccinations were included as donors. Every donor was a Caucasian adult living in Nashville, Tennessee, USA. CD4+ T cells were enriched by magnetic negative selection, after which naive cells were positively selected on CD45RA and the negative fraction was taken as the memory subset. Blood was obtained by leukapheresis, after which PBMCs were separated by Ficoll-Histopaque density gradient centrifugation and cryopreserved in liquid nitrogen vapor phase. Purity and quantity of every magnetically sorted T cell population were checked by analytical flow cytometry. Genomic DNA was isolated from every sorted fraction and measured by UV absorbance on a Nanodrop 2000c.

Using the deep immunoSEQ assay, multiplex PCR amplified TCR CDR3 regions from genomic DNA. Genomic DNA extracted from each cell subset was distributed evenly over all wells of several immunoSEQ 96-well plates, and each plate served as one replicate. For sorted subsets, about 220 ng of genomic DNA, equivalent to 30,000 or so T cell genomes, went into each replicate PCR. Purified libraries were measured with a Qubit 3.0 fluorometer, size-checked on a Bioanalyzer 2100, and measured again with the KAPA Library Quantification kit. Every immunoSEQ 96-well plate was sequenced on a separate single-read 150-cycle Illumina NextSeq 550 flow cell. Regarding the original processing steps: Because the immunoSEQ output held only junctional sequences and lacked quality scores, the filtering could not match the filtering applied to full-length reads. To assign V/J genes and CDR3, sequences were annotated against IMGT germline references using PyIR, a Python wrapper for IgBLAST v1.9. Reads were removed for weak V/J assignments (E-value above 1e-6), missing CDR3, stop codons, out-of-frame junctions, or ambiguous translated residues. V3J clonotypes were defined as sequences sharing an identical inferred V gene, J gene, and CDR3 amino acid sequence. To compute the percentage overlap between repertoires, the number of shared unique clonotypes was divided by the size of the smaller repertoire. Three approaches were used to assess repertoire richness: RTK rarefaction, the Chao1 estimator, and Recon v2.1 estimates of unobserved clonotypes. OLGA was used to compute generation probabilities for all TCRbeta clonotypes that the gDNA method yielded from four donors. TCRdb took over this immuneACCESS table, retaining in-frame rearrangements with V and J assigned. Such tables are incomplete; in checked studies, under half of the missing clones stem from an unresolved V gene, and the remainder is unexplained. D and trimming were read from the DNA, whereas the V and J calls and clone size are those reported in that table. This sample has millions of clones in its table, and roughly 92% of those were observed once. The ten largest clones capture 0.14% of the sample.

Recombination linked TRBV2 to TRBJ2-2, with the D call tentatively TRBD1 or TRBD2, each fitting 6 bases. Sample: naive CD4+ T cells sorted from blood. The intended sense of this specimen's cell subset or site label: CD45RA+ positively selected. This TCR was recovered from a man younger than 30 in good health. The DNA sequence is given as TGTGCCAGCACTCCCACATGGGGGGCCAACACCGGGGAGCTGTTTTTT. It specifies CASTPTWGANTGELFF.